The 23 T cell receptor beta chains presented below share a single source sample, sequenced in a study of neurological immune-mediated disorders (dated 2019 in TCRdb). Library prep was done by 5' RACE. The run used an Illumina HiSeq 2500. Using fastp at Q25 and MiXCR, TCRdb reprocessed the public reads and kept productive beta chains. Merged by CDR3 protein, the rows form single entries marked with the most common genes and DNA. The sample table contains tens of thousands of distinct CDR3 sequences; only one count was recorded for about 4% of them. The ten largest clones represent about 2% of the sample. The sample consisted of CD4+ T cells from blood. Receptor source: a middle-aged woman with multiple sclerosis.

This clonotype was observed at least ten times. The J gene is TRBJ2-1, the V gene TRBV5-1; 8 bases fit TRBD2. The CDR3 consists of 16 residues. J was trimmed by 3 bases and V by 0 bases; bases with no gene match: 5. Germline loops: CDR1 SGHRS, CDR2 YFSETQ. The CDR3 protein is CASSLATSGGYNEQFF. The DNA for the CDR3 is TGCGCCAGCAGCTTGGCCACAAGCGGGGGCTACAATGAGCAGTTCTTC.

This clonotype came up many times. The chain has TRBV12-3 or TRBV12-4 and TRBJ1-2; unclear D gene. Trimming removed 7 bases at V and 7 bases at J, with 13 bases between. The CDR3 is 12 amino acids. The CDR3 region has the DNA TGTGCCAGCACCGCGGGGTTAGGTGGCTACACCTTC. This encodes CASTAGLGGYTF.

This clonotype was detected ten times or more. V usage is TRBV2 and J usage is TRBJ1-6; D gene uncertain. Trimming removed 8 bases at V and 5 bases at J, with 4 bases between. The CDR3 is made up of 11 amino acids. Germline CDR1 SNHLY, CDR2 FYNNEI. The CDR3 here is CASRNNSPLHF. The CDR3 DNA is TGTGCCAGCCGTAATAATTCACCCCTCCACTTT. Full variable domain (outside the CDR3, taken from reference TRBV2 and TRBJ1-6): EPEVTQTPSHQVTQMGQEVILRCVPISNHLYFYWYRQILGQKVEFLVSFYNNEISEKSEIFDDQFSVERPDGSNFTLKIRSTKLEDSAMYFCASRNNSPLHFGNGTRLTVT.

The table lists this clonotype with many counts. The DNA of the CDR3 is TGTGCCAGCTCACCAAACGGGGGGCCGGGCGAGCAGTACTTC. Translating gives CASSPNGGPGEQYF. This chain joins TRBV18 and TRBJ2-7, with D possibly matching TRBD2 (7 bases). The germline V gene has CDR1 KGHSH and CDR2 LQKENI. V lost 2 bases, J lost 6 bases, and 14 bases lay in between. CDR3 length equals 14 residues.

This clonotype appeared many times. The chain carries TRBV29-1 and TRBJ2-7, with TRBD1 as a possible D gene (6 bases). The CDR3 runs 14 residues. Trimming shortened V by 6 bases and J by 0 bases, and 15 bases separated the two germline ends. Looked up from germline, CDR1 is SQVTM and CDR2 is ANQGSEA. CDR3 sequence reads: CSVVQGVDSYEQYF. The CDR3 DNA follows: TGCAGCGTCGTACAGGGAGTGGACTCCTACGAGCAGTACTTC.

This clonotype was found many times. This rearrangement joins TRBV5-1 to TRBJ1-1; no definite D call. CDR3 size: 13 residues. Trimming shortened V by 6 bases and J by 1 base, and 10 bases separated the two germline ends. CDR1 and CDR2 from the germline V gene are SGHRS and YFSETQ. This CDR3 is CASKGDSNTEAFF. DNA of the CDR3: TGCGCCAGCAAAGGAGACTCGAACACTGAAGCTTTCTTT.

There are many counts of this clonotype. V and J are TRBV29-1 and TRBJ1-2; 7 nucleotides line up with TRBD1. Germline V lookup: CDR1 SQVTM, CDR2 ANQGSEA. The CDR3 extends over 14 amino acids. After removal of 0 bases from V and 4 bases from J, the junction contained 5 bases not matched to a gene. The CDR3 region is CSVEEDQGVYGYTF. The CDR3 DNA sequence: TGCAGCGTTGAAGAAGACCAGGGGGTCTATGGCTACACCTTC.

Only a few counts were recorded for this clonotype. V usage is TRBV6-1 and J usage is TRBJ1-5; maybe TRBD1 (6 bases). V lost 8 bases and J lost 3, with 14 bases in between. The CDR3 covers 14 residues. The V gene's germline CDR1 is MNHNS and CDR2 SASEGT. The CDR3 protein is CASLPGHYNQPQHF. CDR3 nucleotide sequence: TGTGCCAGCCTACCGGGACACTACAATCAGCCCCAGCATTTT.

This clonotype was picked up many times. The CDR3 sequence is CASRGGGHEQYF. The CDR3, as DNA: TGTGCCAGCAGAGGGGGAGGGCACGAGCAGTACTTC. This sequence joins TRBV2 and TRBJ2-7; tentative D call: TRBD2 (7 bases). V gave up 6 bases and J gave up 5 bases, with 11 bases separating them. Germline V CDR1 and CDR2: SNHLY, FYNNEI. This CDR3 has 12 amino acids.

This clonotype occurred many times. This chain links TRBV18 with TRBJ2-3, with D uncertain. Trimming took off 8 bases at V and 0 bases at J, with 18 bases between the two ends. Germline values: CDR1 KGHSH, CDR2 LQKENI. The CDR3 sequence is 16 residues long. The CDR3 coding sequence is TGTGCCAGCACTTCAAATTCTGAAACTAGCACAGATACGCAGTATTTT. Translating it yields CASTSNSETSTDTQYF.

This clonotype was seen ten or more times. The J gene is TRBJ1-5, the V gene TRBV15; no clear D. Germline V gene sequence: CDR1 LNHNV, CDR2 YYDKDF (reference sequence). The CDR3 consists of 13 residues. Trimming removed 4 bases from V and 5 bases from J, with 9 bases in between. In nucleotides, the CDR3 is TGTGCCACCAGCAACAGCCTTGATCAGCCCCAGCATTTT. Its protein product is CATSNSLDQPQHF.

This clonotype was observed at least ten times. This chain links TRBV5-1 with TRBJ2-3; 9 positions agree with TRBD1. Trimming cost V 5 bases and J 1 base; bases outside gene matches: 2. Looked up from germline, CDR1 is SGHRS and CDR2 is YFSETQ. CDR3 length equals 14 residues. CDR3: CASRGDRGTDTQYF. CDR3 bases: TGCGCCAGCAGGGGGGACAGGGGCACAGATACGCAGTATTTT.

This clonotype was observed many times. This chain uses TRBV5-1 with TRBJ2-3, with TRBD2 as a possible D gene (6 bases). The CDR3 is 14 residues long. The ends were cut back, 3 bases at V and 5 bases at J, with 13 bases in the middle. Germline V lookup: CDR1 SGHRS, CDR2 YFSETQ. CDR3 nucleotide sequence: TGCGCCAGCAGCTCTGGGACTCCGAGAGATACGCAGTATTTT. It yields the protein CASSSGTPRDTQYF.

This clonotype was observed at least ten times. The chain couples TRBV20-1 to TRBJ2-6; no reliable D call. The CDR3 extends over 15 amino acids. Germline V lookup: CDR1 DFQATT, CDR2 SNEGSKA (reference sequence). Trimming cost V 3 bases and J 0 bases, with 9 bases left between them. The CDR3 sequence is CSASKAASGANVLTF. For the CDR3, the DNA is TGCAGTGCTAGTAAGGCAGCCTCTGGGGCCAACGTCCTGACTTTC.

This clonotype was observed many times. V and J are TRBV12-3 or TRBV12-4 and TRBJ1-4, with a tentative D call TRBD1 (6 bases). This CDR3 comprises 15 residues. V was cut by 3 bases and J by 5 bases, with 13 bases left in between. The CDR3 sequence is CASSFYSRGNEKLFF. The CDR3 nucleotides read TGTGCCAGCAGTTTTTATTCCAGGGGAAATGAAAAACTGTTTTTT.

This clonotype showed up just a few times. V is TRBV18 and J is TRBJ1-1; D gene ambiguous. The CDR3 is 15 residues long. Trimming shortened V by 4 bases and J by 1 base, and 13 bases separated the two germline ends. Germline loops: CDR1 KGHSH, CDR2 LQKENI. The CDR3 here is CASSREKGSNTEAFF. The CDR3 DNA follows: TGTGCCAGCTCACGTGAGAAGGGCTCGAACACTGAAGCTTTCTTT.

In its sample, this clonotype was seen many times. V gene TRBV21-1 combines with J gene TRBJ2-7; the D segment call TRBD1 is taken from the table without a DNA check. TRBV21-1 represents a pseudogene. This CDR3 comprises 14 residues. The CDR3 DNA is TGTGCCAGCAGCAAATCGACGGGACCCTACGAGCAGTACTTC. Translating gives CASSKSTGPYEQYF.

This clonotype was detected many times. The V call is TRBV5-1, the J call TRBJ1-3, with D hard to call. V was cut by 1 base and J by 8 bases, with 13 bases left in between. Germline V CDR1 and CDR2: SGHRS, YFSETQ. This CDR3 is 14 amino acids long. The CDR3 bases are TGCGCCAGCAGCTTGTCCAGCTCTGGGGACACCATATATTTT. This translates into CASSLSSSGDTIYF.

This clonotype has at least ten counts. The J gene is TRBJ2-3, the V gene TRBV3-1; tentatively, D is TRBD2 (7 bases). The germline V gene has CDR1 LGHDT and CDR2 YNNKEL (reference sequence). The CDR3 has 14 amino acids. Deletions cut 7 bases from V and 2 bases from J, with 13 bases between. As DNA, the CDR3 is TGTGCCAGCAACCGAGGGGGGGCCACAGATACGCAGTATTTT. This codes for CASNRGGATDTQYF.

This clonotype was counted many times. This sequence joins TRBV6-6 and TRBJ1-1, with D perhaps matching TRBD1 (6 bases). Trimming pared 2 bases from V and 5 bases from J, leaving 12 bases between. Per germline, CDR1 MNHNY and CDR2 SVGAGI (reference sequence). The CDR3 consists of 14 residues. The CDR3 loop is CASSYRGKGTEAFF. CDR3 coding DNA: TGTGCCAGCAGTTACAGGGGGAAGGGGACTGAAGCTTTCTTT.

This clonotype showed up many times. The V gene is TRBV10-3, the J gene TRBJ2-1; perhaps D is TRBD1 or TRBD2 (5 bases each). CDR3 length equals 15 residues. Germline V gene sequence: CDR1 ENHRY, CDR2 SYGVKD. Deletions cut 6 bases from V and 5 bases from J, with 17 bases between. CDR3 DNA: TGTGCCATCAGCGTGGCACCCGGGGCCCACAATGAGCAGTTCTTC. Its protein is CAISVAPGAHNEQFF.

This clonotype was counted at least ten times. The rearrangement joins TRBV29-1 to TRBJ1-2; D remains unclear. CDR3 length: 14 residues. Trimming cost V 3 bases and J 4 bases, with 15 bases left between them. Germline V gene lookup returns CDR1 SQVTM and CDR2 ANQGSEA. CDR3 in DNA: TGCAGCGTTGAGCCTCGGCGGAGAACCTATGGCTACACCTTC. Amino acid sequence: CSVEPRRRTYGYTF.

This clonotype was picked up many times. The chain's CDR3 is CASSLVRTANEQFF. The CDR3, as DNA: TGCGCCAGCAGCTTAGTAAGGACAGCGAATGAGCAGTTCTTC. This chain links TRBV5-1 with TRBJ2-1; possibly TRBD1 for D (6 bases). The CDR3 has 14 amino acids. Germline CDR1 is SGHRS and CDR2 is YFSETQ. V lost 2 bases to trimming and J lost 7 bases, with 13 bases between them. The variable domain in full, with the rest retrieved from reference TRBV5-1 and TRBJ2-1, is KAGVTQTPRYLIKTRGQQVTLSCSPISGHRSVSWYQQTPGQGLQFLFEYFSETQRNKGNFPGRFSGRQFSNSRSEMNVSTLELGDSALYLCASSLVRTANEQFFGPGTRLTVL.